These 8 T cell receptor beta chains came from one sample sequenced in a study of cytomegalovirus exposure and HLA in healthy donors. PCR amplification relied on 60 Vbeta primers (plus 13 Jbeta primers). This table comes from immunoSEQ multiplex PCR, and its TCRdb copy is limited to in-frame clones, with some not included. The sample contains about 94,000 clones, around 77% of which appear only once. Material: PBMCs. Source of these receptors: a man aged 25 to 40 in good health and CMV-seronegative.

CDR3 DNA: TGTGCCAGCAGCTTACAGGGGGCGTCCTACAATGAGCAGTTCTTC. Amino acid sequence: CASSLQGASYNEQFF. This chain joins TRBV7-6 and TRBJ2-1, with 8 positions matching TRBD1. CDR3 length: 15 amino acids. In germline, CDR1 is SGHVS, CDR2 FNYEAQ. The V and J ends lost 2 bases and 1 base, in that order; junction bases with no gene match: 1. The entire variable domain, with the rest obtained from reference TRBV7-6 and TRBJ2-1, is as follows: GAGVSQSPRYKVTKRGQDVALRCDPISGHVSLYWYRQALGQGPEFLTYFNYEAQQDKSGLPNDRFSAERPEGSISTLTIQRTEQRDSAMYRCASSLQGASYNEQFFGPGTRLTVL.

V and J are TRBV6-1 and TRBJ2-5, with TRBD1 as a possible D gene (5 bases). The V gene lost 4 bases and the J gene lost 2 bases, with 17 bases spanning the gap. Germline V gives CDR1 MNHNS, CDR2 SASEGT. This CDR3 is 16 amino acids long. The CDR3 region has the DNA TGTGCCAGCAGTGGCTTGGACCAGGGCAGGCAAGAGACCCAGTACTTC. Translation: CASSGLDQGRQETQYF.

This rearrangement joins TRBV7-2 to TRBJ2-6; D might be TRBD2 (6 bases). V dropped 7 bases and J dropped 0 bases, with 13 bases sitting between them. This CDR3 comprises 16 residues. In germline, CDR1 is SGHTA, CDR2 FQGNSA. This chain's CDR3 is CASTGREDSGANVLTF. DNA for the CDR3: TGTGCCAGCACCGGAAGGGAGGACTCTGGGGCCAACGTCCTGACTTTC.

V and J are TRBV6-1 and TRBJ2-2, with a tentative D call TRBD2 (5 bases). CDR3 length: 15 residues. Germline V gives CDR1 MNHNS, CDR2 SASEGT. V gave up 6 bases and J gave up 6 bases, with 17 bases separating them. CDR3 DNA: TGTGCCAGCAGAACGAGGGAAGGTCCTGCCGGGGAGCTGTTTTTT. It specifies CASRTREGPAGELFF.

V is TRBV2 and J is TRBJ2-5, with D possibly being TRBD1 (6 bases). The CDR3 has 14 amino acids. Germline-derived CDR1 and CDR2 are SNHLY and FYNNEI. V dropped 3 bases and J dropped 2 bases, with 10 bases sitting between them. This chain's CDR3 is CASSDRGYQETQYF. The CDR3 DNA reads as TGTGCCAGCAGTGACAGGGGCTATCAAGAGACCCAGTACTTC.

This clone showed up just once. Other DNA sequences within the sample encode an identical CDR3. The V gene is TRBV2, the J gene TRBJ2-2; TRBD2 matches 12 bases. Germline CDR1 reads SNHLY; CDR2 reads FYNNEI. V dropped 3 bases and J dropped 4; count of bases not matched to a gene: 6. The CDR3 covers 17 residues. Here the CDR3 reads CASSESPSGGVTGELFF. For the CDR3, the DNA is TGTGCCAGCAGTGAGTCGCCTAGCGGGGGGGTCACCGGGGAGCTGTTTTTT.

This clone was counted only a few times. The V and J genes are TRBV5-1 and TRBJ2-7; 10 bases line up with TRBD1. Germline values: CDR1 SGHRS, CDR2 YFSETQ. The CDR3 covers 13 residues. The junction had 3 bases not matched to a gene; V was cut back by 3 bases and J by 6 bases. CDR3 in DNA: TGCGCCAGCAGCTGGGACAGGGGCGGCGAGCAGTACTTC. Translated, it gives CASSWDRGGEQYF.

The V gene is TRBV6-6, the J gene TRBJ1-4; 7 nucleotides match TRBD1. CDR3 length: 16 residues. V lost 6 bases and J lost 6; bases outside the gene matches: 13. Germline values: CDR1 MNHNY, CDR2 SVGAGI (reference sequence). The CDR3 DNA reads TGTGCCAGCAGGGTCAACAGGGGCCAAGGGGATGAAAAACTGTTTTTT. Translation: CASRVNRGQGDEKLFF.